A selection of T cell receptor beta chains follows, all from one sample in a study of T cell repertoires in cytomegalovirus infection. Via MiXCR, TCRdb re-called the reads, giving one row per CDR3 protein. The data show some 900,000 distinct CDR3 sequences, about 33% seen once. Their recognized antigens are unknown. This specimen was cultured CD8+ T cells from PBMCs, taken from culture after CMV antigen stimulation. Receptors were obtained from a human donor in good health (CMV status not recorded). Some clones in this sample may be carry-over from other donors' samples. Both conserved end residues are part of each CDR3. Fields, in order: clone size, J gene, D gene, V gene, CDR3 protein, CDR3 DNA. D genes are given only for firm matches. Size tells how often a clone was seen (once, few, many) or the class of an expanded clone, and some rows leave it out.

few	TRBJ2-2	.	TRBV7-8	CASSLVGMEINPGELFF	TGTGCCAGCAGCTTAGTAGGGATGGAGATAAATCCCGGGGAGCTGTTTTTT
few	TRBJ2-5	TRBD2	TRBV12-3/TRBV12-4	CASSPAGGAETQYF	TGTGCCAGCAGTCCGGCCGGGGGGGCTGAGACCCAGTACTTC
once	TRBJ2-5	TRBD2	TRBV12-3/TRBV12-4	CASSALAGEEETQYF	TGTGCCAGCAGTGCCCTAGCGGGGGAGGAGGAGACCCAGTACTTC
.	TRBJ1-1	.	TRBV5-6	CASSLGAPYTEAFF	TGTGCCAGCAGCTTGGGGGCTCCTTACACTGAAGCTTTCTTT
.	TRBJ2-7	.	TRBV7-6	CVSSAQGNSYEQYF	TGTGTCAGCAGCGCCCAGGGGAACTCCTACGAGCAGTACTTC
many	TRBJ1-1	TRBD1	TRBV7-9	CASVPPTGGEAFF	TGTGCCAGCGTTCCTCCCACAGGGGGTGAAGCTTTCTTT
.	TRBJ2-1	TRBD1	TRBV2	CASSWTGGPYNEQFF	TGTGCCAGCAGTTGGACAGGGGGGCCTTACAATGAGCAGTTCTTC
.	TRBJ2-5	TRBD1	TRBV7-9	CAGSRTGRQETQYF	TGTGCCGGCAGTCGGACAGGGCGACAAGAGACCCAGTACTTC
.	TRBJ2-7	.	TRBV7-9	CASSLAALGQYF	TGTGCCAGCAGCTTAGCCGCTCTCGGGCAGTACTTC
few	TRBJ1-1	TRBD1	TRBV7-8	CASSLAGQDSASMNTEAFF	TGTGCCAGCAGCTTAGCGGGACAGGATTCGGCGAGCATGAACACTGAAGCTTTCTTT
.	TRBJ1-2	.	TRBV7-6	CASSLAQGIYGYTF	TGTGCCAGCAGCTTAGCCCAGGGGATCTATGGCTACACCTTC
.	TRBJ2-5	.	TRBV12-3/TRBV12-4	CASSLSLNGFQETQYF	TGTGCCAGCAGTTTATCCCTTAACGGGTTCCAAGAGACCCAGTACTTC
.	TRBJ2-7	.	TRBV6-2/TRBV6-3	CASSYEGTTYEQYF	TGTGCCAGCAGTTATGAGGGGACAACCTACGAGCAGTACTTC
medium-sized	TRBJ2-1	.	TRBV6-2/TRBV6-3	CASSSSLYNEQFF	TGTGCCAGCAGTTCTTCCCTTTACAATGAGCAGTTCTTC
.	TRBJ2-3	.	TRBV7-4	CTSSLGTDIDTQYF	TGTACCAGCAGCTTAGGAACCGACATAGATACGCAGTATTTT
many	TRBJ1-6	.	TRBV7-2	CASSPDSSYNSPLHF	TGTGCCAGCAGCCCGGACAGCTCCTATAATTCACCCCTCCACTTT
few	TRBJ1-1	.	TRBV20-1	CSARDLGNTEAFF	TGCAGTGCTAGAGATCTGGGGAACACTGAAGCTTTCTTT
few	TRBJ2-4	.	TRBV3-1	CASSQYRRGAKNIQYF	TGTGCCAGCAGCCAATACCGGAGGGGGGCCAAAAACATTCAGTACTTC
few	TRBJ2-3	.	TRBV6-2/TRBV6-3	CASSGPDRGVGTDTQYF	TGTGCCAGCAGTGGGCCTGATCGAGGGGTTGGCACAGATACGCAGTATTTT
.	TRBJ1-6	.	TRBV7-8	CASSLVPLSNNSPLHF	TGTGCCAGCAGCCTAGTCCCCCTCTCTAATAATTCACCCCTCCACTTT
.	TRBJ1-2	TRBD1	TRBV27	CASSLNLGQGEGGYTF	TGTGCCAGCAGTTTAAACCTCGGACAGGGGGAAGGTGGCTACACCTTC
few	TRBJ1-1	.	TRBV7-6	CASRGGGPEAFF	TGTGCCAGCAGGGGAGGCGGGCCTGAAGCTTTCTTT
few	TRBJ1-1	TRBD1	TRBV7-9	CASSLGPGTGENTEAFF	TGTGCCAGCAGCTTAGGACCCGGGACAGGGGAAAACACTGAAGCTTTCTTT
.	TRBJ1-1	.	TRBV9	CASSGLTDELEAFF	TGTGCCAGCAGCGGATTGACAGATGAACTGGAAGCTTTCTTT
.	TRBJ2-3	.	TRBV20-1	CSARGLAGTVTDTQYF	TGCAGTGCTAGAGGGCTAGCCGGGACCGTCACAGATACGCAGTATTTT
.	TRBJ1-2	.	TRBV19	CASSPQINYGYTF	TGTGCCAGTAGTCCCCAGATTAACTATGGCTACACCTTC
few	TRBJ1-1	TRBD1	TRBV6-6	CASSYSLSTLIVPRQGGGDTEAFF	TGTGCCAGCAGTTACTCGCTGTCCACCCTTATTGTCCCCCGACAGGGCGGAGGGGACACTGAAGCTTTCTTT
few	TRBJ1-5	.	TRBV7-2	CASSLVPEGWNQPQHF	TGTGCCAGCAGCTTAGTACCAGAGGGCTGGAATCAGCCCCAGCATTTT
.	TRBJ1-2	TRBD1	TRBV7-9	CASSLATGGDYGYTF	TGTGCCAGCAGCTTAGCGACAGGGGGTGACTATGGCTACACCTTC
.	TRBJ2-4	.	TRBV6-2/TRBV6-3	CASSSGQIAKNIQYF	TGTGCCAGCAGTTCTGGACAGATAGCCAAAAACATTCAGTACTTC
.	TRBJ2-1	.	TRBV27	CASSLLFLSEQFF	TGTGCCAGCAGTCTCCTATTCTTATCTGAGCAGTTCTTC
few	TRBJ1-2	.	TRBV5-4	CASSLMEKILYGYTF	TGTGCCAGCAGCTTGATGGAGAAGATCCTCTATGGCTACACCTTC
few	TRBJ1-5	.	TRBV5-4	CASSSGGTVDAQHF	TGTGCCAGCAGCTCAGGTGGCACGGTCGACGCCCAGCATTTT
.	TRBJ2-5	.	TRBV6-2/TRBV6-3	CASSSLHGRGREETQYF	TGTGCCAGCAGTTCCCTGCATGGGAGGGGGCGCGAGGAGACCCAGTACTTC
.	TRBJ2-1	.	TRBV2	CASPGTNEQFF	TGTGCCAGCCCTGGGACCAATGAGCAGTTCTTC
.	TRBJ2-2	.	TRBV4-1	CASSQDPMGNTGELFF	TGCGCCAGCAGCCAAGATCCGATGGGGAACACCGGGGAGCTGTTTTTT
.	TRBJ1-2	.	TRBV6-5	CASSRGGLDPNYGYTF	TGTGCCAGCAGTCGCGGCGGGTTGGATCCTAACTATGGCTACACCTTC
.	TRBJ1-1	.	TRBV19	CASSEGGQSYTEAFF	TGTGCCAGTAGTGAGGGGGGGCAGTCATACACTGAAGCTTTCTTT
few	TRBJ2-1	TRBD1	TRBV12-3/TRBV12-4	CASSSQQGYEQFF	TGTGCCAGCAGTTCCCAACAGGGGTATGAGCAGTTCTTC
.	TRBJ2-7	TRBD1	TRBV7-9	CASSVGQGIGEQYF	TGTGCCAGCAGCGTCGGACAGGGTATAGGGGAGCAGTACTTC
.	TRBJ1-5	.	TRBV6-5	CASSWVAGQPQHF	TGTGCCAGCAGTTGGGTGGCCGGACAGCCCCAGCATTTT
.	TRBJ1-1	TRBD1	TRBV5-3	CASSLNRGNDEAFF	TGTGCCAGCAGCTTAAACAGGGGGAACGATGAAGCTTTCTTT
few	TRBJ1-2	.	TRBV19	CASTGGFNYGYTF	TGTGCCAGTACGGGGGGTTTCAACTATGGCTACACCTTC
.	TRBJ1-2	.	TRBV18	CASSLSGSLPLYTF	TGTGCCAGCTCACTATCAGGGAGCCTACCACTCTACACCTTC
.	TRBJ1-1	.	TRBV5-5	CASSSHGVVTEAFF	TGTGCCAGCAGCAGCCACGGGGTAGTCACTGAAGCTTTCTTT
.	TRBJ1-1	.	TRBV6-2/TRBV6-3	CASSYGQTNTEAFF	TGTGCCAGCAGTTACGGACAGACGAACACTGAAGCTTTCTTT
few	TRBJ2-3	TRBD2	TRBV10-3	CAISGWGGRTDTQYF	TGTGCCATCAGTGGGTGGGGGGGACGCACAGATACGCAGTATTTT
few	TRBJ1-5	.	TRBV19	CASTDSISNQPQHF	TGTGCCAGTACTGACAGTATCAGCAATCAGCCCCAGCATTTT
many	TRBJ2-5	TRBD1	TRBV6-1	CASSTGGRETQYF	TGTGCCAGCAGCACAGGGGGCCGAGAGACCCAGTACTTC
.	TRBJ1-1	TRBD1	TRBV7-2	CASSLAHRGDTEAFF	TGTGCCAGCAGCTTAGCGCACAGGGGAGATACTGAAGCTTTCTTT
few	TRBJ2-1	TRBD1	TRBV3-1	CASSQNRDRVGSNEQFF	TGTGCCAGCAGCCAAAACAGGGACAGGGTGGGAAGCAATGAGCAGTTCTTC
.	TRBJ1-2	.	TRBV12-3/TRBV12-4	CASSFQIMGGLTGYTF	TGTGCCAGCAGTTTTCAGATCATGGGGGGGCTAACCGGCTACACCTTC
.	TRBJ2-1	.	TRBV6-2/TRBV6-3	CASSYLEDPYNEQFF	TGTGCCAGCAGTTACCTAGAGGACCCGTACAATGAGCAGTTCTTC
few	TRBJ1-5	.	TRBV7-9	CASSAQGGDQPQHF	TGTGCCAGCAGCGCACAGGGAGGGGATCAGCCCCAGCATTTT